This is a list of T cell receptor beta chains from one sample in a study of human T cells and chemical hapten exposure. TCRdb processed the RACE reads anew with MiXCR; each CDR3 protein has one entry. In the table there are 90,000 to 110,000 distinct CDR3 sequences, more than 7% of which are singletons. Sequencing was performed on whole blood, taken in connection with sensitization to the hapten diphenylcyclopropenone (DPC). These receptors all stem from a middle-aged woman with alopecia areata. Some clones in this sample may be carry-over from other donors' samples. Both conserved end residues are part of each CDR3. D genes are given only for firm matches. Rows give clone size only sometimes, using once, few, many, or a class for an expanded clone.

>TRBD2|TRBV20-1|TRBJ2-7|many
TGCAGTGCTAGGGATATAGCGGGGGCTAACGAGCAGTACTTC
CSARDIAGANEQYF
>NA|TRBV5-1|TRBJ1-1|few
TGCGCCAGCAGCTTCGGGTCTCCGCGCACTGAAGCTTTCTTT
CASSFGSPRTEAFF
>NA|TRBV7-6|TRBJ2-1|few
TGTGCCAGCAGCTTCGGGCGTCTGAATGAGCAGTTCTTC
CASSFGRLNEQFF
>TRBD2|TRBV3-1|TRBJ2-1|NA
TGTGCCAGCAGCCAAGTTGCGGGGGGGCAAAATGAGCAGTTCTTC
CASSQVAGGQNEQFF
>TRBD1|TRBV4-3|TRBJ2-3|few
TGCGCCAGCAGCCAAGGCGACAGACAGGGGGATACGCAGTATTTT
CASSQGDRQGDTQYF
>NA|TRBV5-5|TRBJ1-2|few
TGTGCCAGCAGCCAGGCAGACCTTCCCGACCTGGGGGCACGGTATGGCTACACCTTC
CASSQADLPDLGARYGYTF
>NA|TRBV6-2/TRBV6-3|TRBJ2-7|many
TGTGCCAGCAGTTACTCGCTCATCCAACCGGAAAACACCTACGAGCAGTACTTC
CASSYSLIQPENTYEQYF
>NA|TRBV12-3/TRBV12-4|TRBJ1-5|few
TGTGCCAGCAGTTGGGGACGGGCTACTAATCAGCCCCAGCATTTT
CASSWGRATNQPQHF
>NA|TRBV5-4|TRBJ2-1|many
TGTGCCAGCAGCCGGGCCCGGCAGTCCTACAATGAGCAGTTCTTC
CASSRARQSYNEQFF
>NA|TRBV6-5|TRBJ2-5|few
TGTGCCAGCAGCCTAGGAGGGTACCAAGAGACCCAGTACTTC
CASSLGGYQETQYF
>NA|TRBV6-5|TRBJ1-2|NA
TGTGCCAGCAGTTATACCAGCCGGAACTATGGCTACACCTTC
CASSYTSRNYGYTF
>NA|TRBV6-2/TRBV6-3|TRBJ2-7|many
TGTGCCAGCAGTCCCTCGGACAACTCCTACGAGCAGTACTTC
CASSPSDNSYEQYF
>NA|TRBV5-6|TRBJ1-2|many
TGTGCCAGCAGCTTGGATCCCTATAGGGTCGGCTACACCTTC
CASSLDPYRVGYTF
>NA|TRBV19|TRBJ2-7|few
TGTGCCAGTAGTATGGAGACGAGTGGGGAGCAGTACTTC
CASSMETSGEQYF
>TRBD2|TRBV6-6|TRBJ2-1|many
TGTGCCAGCAGCTCCGGGACTAGCGGGACCTACAATGAGCAGTTCTTC
CASSSGTSGTYNEQFF
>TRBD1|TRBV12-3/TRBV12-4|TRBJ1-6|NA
TGTGCCACCGGACAGGGGGTCTTCAATTCACCCCTCCACTTT
CATGQGVFNSPLHF
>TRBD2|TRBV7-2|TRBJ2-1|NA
TGTGCCAGCAGGGAGCGGGGGCCCCTATACAATGAGCAGTTCTTC
CASRERGPLYNEQFF
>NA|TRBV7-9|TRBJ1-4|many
TGTGCCAGCAGCTTAGGGGGACCAGGAAAACTGTTTTTT
CASSLGGPGKLFF
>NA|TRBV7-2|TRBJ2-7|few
TGTGCCAGCAGCTTCCGGGCGTCCCCCTACGAGCAGTACTTC
CASSFRASPYEQYF
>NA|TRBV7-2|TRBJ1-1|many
TGTGCCAGCACCCTCTCGAAACACCCGAACACTGAAGCTTTCTTT
CASTLSKHPNTEAFF
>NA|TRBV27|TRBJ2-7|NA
TGTGCCAGCAGTTTAGTGGGGGGAACGTGGCCCGAGCAGTACTTC
CASSLVGGTWPEQYF
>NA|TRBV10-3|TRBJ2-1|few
TGTGCCACGGATGTCGGGAATGAGCAGTTCTTC
CATDVGNEQFF
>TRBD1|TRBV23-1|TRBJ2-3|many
TGCGCCAGCAGTCAATCCACAGGGGTACCTGATACGCAGTATTTT
CASSQSTGVPDTQYF
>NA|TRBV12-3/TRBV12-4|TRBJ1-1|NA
TGTGCCAGCAGTTCCTTCGGGACGCTTGAAGCTTTCTTT
CASSSFGTLEAFF
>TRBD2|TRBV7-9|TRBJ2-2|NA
TGTGCCAGCAGCCCGACTAGCGGGGGTCCGAACACCGGGGAGCTGTTTTTT
CASSPTSGGPNTGELFF
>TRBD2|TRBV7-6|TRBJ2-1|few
TGTGCCAGCAGCCTCGCCCGGGAGGGTGAGCAGTTCTTC
CASSLAREGEQFF